This passage covers 7 T cell receptor beta chains from one sample sequenced in a study of early T cells in non-severe SARS-CoV-2 infection. MiXCR, applied by TCRdb to the 5' RACE reads, yields one record per CDR3 protein. The data show some 57,000 distinct CDR3 sequences, roughly a tenth seen once. The source material was whole blood. Receptors were obtained from an adult who was a healthcare worker with PCR-confirmed SARS-CoV-2 infection or an uninfected control (not recorded which).

This clonotype was detected a few times. The chain joins TRBV7-9 to TRBJ2-7; perhaps TRBD1 as D (6 bases). The length of the CDR3 is 14 residues. Germline V lookup: CDR1 SEHNR, CDR2 FQNEAQ (reference sequence). The V end lost 3 bases, the J end lost 0 bases, and 9 bases lay between the germline ends. CDR3 residues: CASSLTGHSYEQYF. CDR3 sequence (DNA): TGTGCCAGCAGCTTGACAGGCCACTCCTACGAGCAGTACTTC. Full variable domain (outside the CDR3, taken from reference TRBV7-9 and TRBJ2-7): DTGVSQNPRHKITKRGQNVTFRCDPISEHNRLYWYRQTLGQGPEFLTYFQNEAQLEKSRLLSDRFSAERPKGSFSTLEIQRTEQGDSAMYLCASSLTGHSYEQYFGPGTRLTVT.

This chain links TRBV29-1 with TRBJ1-2; D unresolved. The V and J ends lost 3 bases and 5 bases respectively, with 4 bases between them. The germline V gene encodes CDR1 SQVTM and CDR2 ANQGSEA. CDR3 length: 10 residues. The CDR3 protein is CSVEQYGYTF. CDR3 sequence (DNA): TGCAGCGTTGAGCAGTATGGCTACACCTTC.

The gene calls are TRBV29-1 and TRBJ1-1, with TRBD1 as a possible D gene (5 bases). V lost 5 bases to trimming and J lost 5 bases, with 12 bases between them. Germline V gives CDR1 SQVTM, CDR2 ANQGSEA. This CDR3 comprises 12 residues. The CDR3 loop reads CSVYGGGTEAFF. The CDR3 nucleotides read TGCAGCGTTTACGGGGGAGGAACTGAAGCTTTCTTT.

Ten or more counts support this clonotype. V is TRBV7-2 and J is TRBJ2-7; D unclear. The CDR3 covers 12 residues. Trimming shortened V by 5 bases and J by 0 bases, and 5 bases separated the two germline ends. In germline, CDR1 is SGHTA, CDR2 FQGNSA. The CDR3 nucleotides are TGTGCCAGCAGCGAGTACTCCTACGAGCAGTACTTC. Amino acids: CASSEYSYEQYF.

In this sample, this clonotype turned up many times. V usage is TRBV19 and J usage is TRBJ2-5; D assignment may be TRBD1 or TRBD2 (5 bases each). V lost 5 bases and J 3 bases, leaving 13 bases between the germline ends. This CDR3 has 14 amino acids. Germline CDR1 and CDR2: LNHDA and SQIVND (reference sequence). The CDR3 loop reads CASSRRDQKETQYF. The CDR3 bases are TGTGCCAGTAGTCGTCGGGACCAAAAAGAGACCCAGTACTTC.

This clonotype appeared many times. CDR3 DNA sequence: TGCGCCAGCAGCTCCCGCTCCCGCGAGCAGTACTTC. It is translated as CASSSRSREQYF. The chain combines TRBV5-1 with TRBJ2-7; unclear D gene. This CDR3 is built from 12 residues. CDR1 SGHRS and CDR2 YFSETQ come from the germline V gene. Trimming cost V 3 bases and J 6 bases, with 10 bases left between them.

This clonotype has a count of ten or more. J is TRBJ2-7 and V is TRBV5-8; D unresolved. Trimming took off 0 bases at V and 3 bases at J, with 10 bases between the two ends. CDR1 and CDR2 (germline): SGHTS, YDEGEE. This CDR3 region has 14 residues. The CDR3 loop reads CASSLGSDLYEQYF. In DNA, the CDR3 is TGTGCCAGCAGCTTGGGGTCTGACCTCTACGAGCAGTACTTC.